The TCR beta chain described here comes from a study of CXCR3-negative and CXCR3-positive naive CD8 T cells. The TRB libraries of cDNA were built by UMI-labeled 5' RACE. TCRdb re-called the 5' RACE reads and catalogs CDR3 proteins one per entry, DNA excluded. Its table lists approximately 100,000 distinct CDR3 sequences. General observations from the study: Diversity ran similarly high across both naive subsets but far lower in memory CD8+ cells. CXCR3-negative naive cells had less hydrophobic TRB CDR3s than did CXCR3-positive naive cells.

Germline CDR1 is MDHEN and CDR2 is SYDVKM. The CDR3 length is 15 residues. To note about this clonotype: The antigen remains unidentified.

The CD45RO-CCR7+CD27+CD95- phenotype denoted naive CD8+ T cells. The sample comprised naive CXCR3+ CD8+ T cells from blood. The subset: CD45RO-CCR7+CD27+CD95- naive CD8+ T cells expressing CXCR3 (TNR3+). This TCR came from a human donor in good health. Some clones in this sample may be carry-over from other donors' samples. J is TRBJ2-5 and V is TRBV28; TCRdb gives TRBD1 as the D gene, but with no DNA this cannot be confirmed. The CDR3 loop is CASSMVQGVQETQYF.